These T cell receptor beta chains were read from a single sample in a study of shared clonotypes between healthy human individuals. Assay used: immunoSEQ multiplex PCR; TCRdb lists only in-frame clones, some missing. The sample carries roughly 1,500,000 clones, around 98.5% recorded once. The material sequenced was naive CD4+ T cells sorted from blood. Receptor source: a man aged 30 to 39 in good health. The CDR3 runs from the conserved cysteine through the conserved F or W. D genes are given only for firm matches. Rows may omit the clone size; those that give it use once, few, many or a size class.

D | J | V | size | CDR3 | DNA
TRBD2 | TRBJ2-7 | TRBV5-1 | . | CASSPEGTSGDFSYEQYF | TGCGCCAGCAGCCCGGAGGGGACTAGCGGGGATTTCTCCTACGAGCAGTACTTC
TRBD2 | TRBJ2-5 | TRBV27 | once | CASSGTSQETQYF | TGTGCCAGCTCCGGGACTAGCCAAGAGACCCAGTACTTC
. | TRBJ1-1 | TRBV6-5 | . | CASRRDRNTEAFF | TGTGCCAGCAGACGTGACAGGAACACTGAAGCTTTCTTT
. | TRBJ2-1 | TRBV28 | . | CASSLTIRGEQFF | TGTGCCAGCAGTTTAACGATTCGAGGTGAGCAGTTCTTC
. | TRBJ2-3 | TRBV5-1 | . | CASSLVGDTQYF | TGCGCCAGCAGCTTGGTCGGGGATACGCAGTATTTT
. | TRBJ2-5 | TRBV5-4 | . | CASSLGGARGKETQYF | TGTGCCAGCAGCTTGGGCGGGGCCCGGGGTAAAGAGACCCAGTACTTC
. | TRBJ1-5 | TRBV28 | once | CASSSVPVQPQHF | TGTGCCAGCAGTTCAGTTCCGGTACAGCCCCAGCATTTT
TRBD1 | TRBJ1-1 | TRBV5-1 | . | CASSFQGAPVTEAFF | TGCGCCAGCAGCTTTCAGGGGGCGCCGGTCACTGAAGCTTTCTTT
TRBD1 | TRBJ1-2 | TRBV5-1 | . | CASSEQGALGYGYTF | TGCGCCAGCAGCGAGCAGGGGGCATTAGGCTATGGCTACACCTTC
. | TRBJ2-7 | TRBV4-2 | . | CASSQEILPFPTRSYEQYF | TGTGCCAGCAGCCAAGAGATTCTCCCATTTCCGACGCGGTCCTACGAGCAGTACTTC
TRBD1 | TRBJ2-5 | TRBV5-4 | . | CASSLRSGGEETQYF | TGTGCCAGCAGCTTGCGTTCAGGGGGCGAAGAGACCCAGTACTTC
TRBD2 | TRBJ2-1 | TRBV11-2 | . | CASSLTSAYNEQFF | TGTGCCAGCAGCTTAACTAGCGCTTACAATGAGCAGTTCTTC
. | TRBJ2-3 | TRBV20-1 | . | CSARSAHTQYF | TGCAGTGCTAGGAGCGCTCATACGCAGTATTTT
. | TRBJ2-7 | TRBV21-1 | . | CASSKKGDLAYEQYF | TGTGCCAGCAGCAAAAAGGGTGACTTGGCGTACGAGCAGTACTTC
. | TRBJ1-1 | TRBV9 | . | CASSPPGGKNTEAFF | TGTGCCAGCAGCCCACCGGGGGGAAAGAACACTGAAGCTTTCTTT
. | TRBJ2-7 | TRBV27 | . | CASSLSIGTQTYEQYF | TGTGCCAGCAGTTTATCTATCGGGACTCAGACCTACGAGCAGTACTTC
TRBD2 | TRBJ2-1 | TRBV7-2 | . | CASSSQTSGIEQFF | TGTGCCAGCAGCTCCCAGACTAGCGGGATTGAGCAGTTCTTC
TRBD1 | TRBJ1-5 | TRBV18 | . | CASSPAGGRDQPQHF | TGTGCCAGCTCACCAGCAGGGGGCCGTGATCAGCCCCAGCATTTT
TRBD1 | TRBJ2-2 | TRBV7-7 | once | CASSLGTGGAVGELFF | TGTGCTAGCAGCTTAGGAACAGGGGGCGCGGTCGGGGAGCTGTTTTTT
. | TRBJ2-1 | TRBV28 | . | CASSFERNEQFF | TGTGCCAGCAGTTTCGAGCGTAATGAGCAGTTCTTC
. | TRBJ2-3 | TRBV6-1 | . | CATVGQSFRGDTQYF | TGTGCCACCGTGGGGCAGAGTTTTCGCGGAGATACGCAGTATTTT
. | TRBJ1-5 | TRBV6-1 | once | CASSEAKANQPQHF | TGTGCCAGCAGTGAAGCGAAAGCAAATCAGCCCCAGCATTTT
. | TRBJ1-1 | TRBV29-1 | . | CSVEGPPEAFF | TGCAGCGTTGAAGGCCCCCCTGAAGCTTTCTTT
. | TRBJ1-2 | TRBV6-5 | . | CASSYTAGKGGYTF | TGTGCCAGCAGTTATACGGCAGGGAAGGGTGGCTACACCTTC
. | TRBJ2-5 | TRBV9 | . | CASSASSGQETQYF | TGTGCCAGCAGCGCCAGTAGCGGACAAGAGACCCAGTACTTC
TRBD1 | TRBJ1-2 | TRBV19 | . | CASTRPGQGVYGYTF | TGTGCCAGTACTCGACCGGGACAGGGCGTCTATGGCTACACCTTC
. | TRBJ1-3 | TRBV6-5 | . | CASSYKGSGNTIYF | TGTGCCAGCAGTTACAAGGGGTCTGGAAACACCATATATTTT
. | TRBJ2-5 | TRBV9 | . | CASSPPGGWPETQYF | TGTGCCAGCAGCCCTCCTGGAGGGTGGCCAGAGACCCAGTACTTC
TRBD2 | TRBJ2-1 | TRBV5-1 | . | CASSFSSGTYNEQFF | TGCGCCAGCAGCTTCTCTAGCGGGACCTACAATGAGCAGTTCTTC
. | TRBJ2-7 | TRBV7-2 | . | CASSLGYREYEQYF | TGTGCCAGCAGCTTAGGCTACAGGGAGTACGAGCAGTACTTC
TRBD1 | TRBJ2-5 | TRBV11-3 | . | CASSSRDREGETQYF | TGTGCCAGCAGCTCACGGGACAGGGAGGGGGAGACCCAGTACTTC
. | TRBJ1-5 | TRBV27 | . | CASSGGGRALGNQPQHF | TGTGCCAGCAGCGGAGGTGGCAGGGCTCTGGGCAATCAGCCCCAGCATTTT
TRBD1 | TRBJ2-3 | TRBV9 | once | CASSAGTARTSDTQYF | TGTGCCAGCAGCGCCGGGACAGCTAGGACCTCAGATACGCAGTATTTT
. | TRBJ1-4 | TRBV11-2 | . | CASSNTNSGEVFF | TGTGCCAGCAGTAATACGAACAGCGGTGAGGTGTTTTTT
TRBD2 | TRBJ2-7 | TRBV18 | . | CASSPPTSGSYEQYF | TGTGCCAGCTCACCACCGACTAGCGGATCCTACGAGCAGTACTTC
TRBD1 | TRBJ2-7 | TRBV9 | . | CASSSGQGAYEQYF | TGTGCCAGCAGCAGCGGACAGGGGGCTTACGAGCAGTACTTC
. | TRBJ2-3 | TRBV20-1 | . | CSARETDTQYF | TGCAGTGCCAGGGAGACAGATACGCAGTATTTT
. | TRBJ2-7 | TRBV2 | . | CASSIQGTYEQYF | TGTGCCAGCAGTATACAGGGAACCTACGAGCAGTACTTC
TRBD2 | TRBJ2-7 | TRBV19 | . | CASSMVFSGRRHEQYF | TGTGCCAGTAGTATGGTCTTTAGCGGGAGACGCCACGAGCAGTACTTC
TRBD2 | TRBJ2-7 | TRBV7-9 | . | CASSLAEREYEQYF | TGTGCCAGCAGCTTAGCCGAGCGGGAGTACGAGCAGTACTTC
. | TRBJ1-2 | TRBV19 | . | CASRSRIDGYTF | TGTGCCAGTAGGAGTAGAATAGATGGCTACACCTTC
. | TRBJ1-5 | TRBV6-1 | once | CASSDQRGNQPQHF | TGTGCCAGCAGTGACCAGCGGGGGAATCAGCCCCAGCATTTT
TRBD2 | TRBJ2-5 | TRBV5-4 | . | CASSLLAGGETQYF | TGTGCCAGCAGCTTACTAGCGGGAGGGGAGACCCAGTACTTC
. | TRBJ1-5 | TRBV11-2 | . | CASSLQGGEPQHF | TGTGCCAGCAGCTTACAGGGAGGTGAGCCCCAGCATTTT
TRBD1 | TRBJ2-7 | TRBV7-7 | . | CASSSSGGQAKLLAPATYEQYF | TGTGCTAGCAGCTCGTCCGGGGGACAGGCAAAGTTACTAGCTCCCGCGACCTACGAGCAGTACTTC
. | TRBJ1-1 | TRBV5-1 | . | CASNPGTQDTEAFF | TGCGCCAGCAACCCCGGGACCCAGGACACTGAAGCTTTCTTT
. | TRBJ1-2 | TRBV6-1 | . | CASSEGGSNYGYTF | TGTGCCAGCAGTGAAGGGGGTTCTAACTATGGCTACACCTTC
. | TRBJ1-2 | TRBV29-1 | once | CSVKWESYGYTF | TGCAGCGTTAAATGGGAGTCCTATGGCTACACCTTC
. | TRBJ1-4 | TRBV7-9 | . | CASSLNEILFF | TGTGCCAGCAGCCTCAATGAAATACTGTTTTTT
. | TRBJ2-1 | TRBV4-2 | . | CASSLTGPGNEQFF | TGTGCCAGCAGCCTTACGGGGCCAGGAAATGAGCAGTTCTTC